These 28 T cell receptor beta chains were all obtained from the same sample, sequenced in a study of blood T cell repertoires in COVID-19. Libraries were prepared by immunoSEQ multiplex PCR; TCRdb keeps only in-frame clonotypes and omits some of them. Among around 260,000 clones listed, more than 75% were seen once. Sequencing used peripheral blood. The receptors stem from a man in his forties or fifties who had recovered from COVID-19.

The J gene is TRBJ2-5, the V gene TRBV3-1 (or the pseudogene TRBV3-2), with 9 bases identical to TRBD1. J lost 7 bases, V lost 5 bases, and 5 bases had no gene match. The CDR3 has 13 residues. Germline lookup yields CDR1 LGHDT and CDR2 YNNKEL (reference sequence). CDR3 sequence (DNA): TGTGCCAGCAGCTCGACAGGGGGGGGGACCCAGTACTTC. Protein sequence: CASSSTGGGTQYF.

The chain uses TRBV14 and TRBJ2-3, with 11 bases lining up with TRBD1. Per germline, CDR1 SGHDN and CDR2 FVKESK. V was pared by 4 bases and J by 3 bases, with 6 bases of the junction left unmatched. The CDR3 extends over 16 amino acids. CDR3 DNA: TGTGCCAGCAGCCTACTCGGACAGGGGGCTACAGATACGCAGTATTTT. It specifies CASSLLGQGATDTQYF.

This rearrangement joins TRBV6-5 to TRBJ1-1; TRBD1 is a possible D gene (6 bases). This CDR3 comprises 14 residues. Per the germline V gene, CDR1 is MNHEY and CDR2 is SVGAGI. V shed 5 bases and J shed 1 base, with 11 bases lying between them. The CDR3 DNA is TGTGCCAGCAGTCCTACAGGGCGGAACACTGAAGCTTTCTTT. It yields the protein CASSPTGRNTEAFF.

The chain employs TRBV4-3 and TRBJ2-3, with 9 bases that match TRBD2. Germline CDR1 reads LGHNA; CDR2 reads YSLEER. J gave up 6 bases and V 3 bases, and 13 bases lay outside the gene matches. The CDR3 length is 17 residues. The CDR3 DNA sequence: TGCGCCAGCAGCCATGAGGCCCTAGCGGGGTTTCAGGATACGCAGTATTTT. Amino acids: CASSHEALAGFQDTQYF.

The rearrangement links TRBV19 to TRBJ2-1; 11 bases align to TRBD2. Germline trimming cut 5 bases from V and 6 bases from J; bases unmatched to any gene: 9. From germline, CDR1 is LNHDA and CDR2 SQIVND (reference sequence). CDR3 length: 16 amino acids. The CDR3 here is CASSPSVGTSGNEQFF. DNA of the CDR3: TGTGCCAGTAGTCCCTCTGTCGGGACTAGCGGCAATGAGCAGTTCTTC.

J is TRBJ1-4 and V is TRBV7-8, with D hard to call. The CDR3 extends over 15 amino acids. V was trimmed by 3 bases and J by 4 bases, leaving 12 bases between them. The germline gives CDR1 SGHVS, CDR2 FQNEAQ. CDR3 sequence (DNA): TGTGCCAGCAGCTTTCTGGGTCAGCGTAATGAAAAACTGTTTTTT. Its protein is CASSFLGQRNEKLFF.

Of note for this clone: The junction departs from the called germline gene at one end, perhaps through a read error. CDR3 nucleotides: TGTGCCAGCAGTGAAGCGGGGCAGGGTCCCCTTTGG. This codes for CASSEAGQGPLW. The chain employs TRBV2 and TRBJ2-7; a weak D match, TRBD1 (5 bases). The CDR3 loop spans 12 amino acids. Germline loops: CDR1 SNHLY, CDR2 FYNNEI.

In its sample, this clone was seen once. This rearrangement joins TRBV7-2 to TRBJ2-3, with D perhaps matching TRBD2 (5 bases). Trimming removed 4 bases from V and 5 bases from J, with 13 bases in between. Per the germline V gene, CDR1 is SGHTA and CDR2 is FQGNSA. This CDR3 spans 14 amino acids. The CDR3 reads CASSSFYGGDTQYF. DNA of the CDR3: TGTGCCAGCAGCTCCTTTTATGGAGGAGATACGCAGTATTTT.

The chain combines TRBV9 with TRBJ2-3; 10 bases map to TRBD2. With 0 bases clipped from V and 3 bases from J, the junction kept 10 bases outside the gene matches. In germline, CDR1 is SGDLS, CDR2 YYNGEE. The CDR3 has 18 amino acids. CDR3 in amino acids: CASSVGSGGARSTDTQYF. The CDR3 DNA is TGTGCCAGCAGCGTAGGGAGCGGGGGGGCCAGGAGTACAGATACGCAGTATTTT.

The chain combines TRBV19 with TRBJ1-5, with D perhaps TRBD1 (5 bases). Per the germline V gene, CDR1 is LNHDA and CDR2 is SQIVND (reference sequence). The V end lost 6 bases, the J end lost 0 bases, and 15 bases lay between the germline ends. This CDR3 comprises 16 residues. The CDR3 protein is CASRLSGKYSNQPQHF. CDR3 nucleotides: TGTGCCAGTAGATTATCAGGGAAATATAGCAATCAGCCCCAGCATTTT.

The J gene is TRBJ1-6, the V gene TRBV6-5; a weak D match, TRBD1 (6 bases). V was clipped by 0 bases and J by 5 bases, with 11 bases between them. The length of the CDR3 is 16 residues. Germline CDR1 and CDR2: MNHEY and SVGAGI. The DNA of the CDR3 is TGTGCCAGCAGTTACTCGGGGGCAGGGAATAATTCACCCCTCCACTTT. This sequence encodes CASSYSGAGNNSPLHF.

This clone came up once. CDR3 sequence: CASRSRAQGISYEQYF. The CDR3 DNA reads as TGTGCCAGCAGGTCCCGCGCGCAGGGGATCTCCTACGAGCAGTACTTC. The chain employs TRBV2 and TRBJ2-7; TRBD1 might be the D (6 bases). The V gene's germline CDR1 is SNHLY and CDR2 FYNNEI. V was clipped by 6 bases and J by 0 bases, with 18 bases between them. The CDR3 is made up of 16 amino acids.

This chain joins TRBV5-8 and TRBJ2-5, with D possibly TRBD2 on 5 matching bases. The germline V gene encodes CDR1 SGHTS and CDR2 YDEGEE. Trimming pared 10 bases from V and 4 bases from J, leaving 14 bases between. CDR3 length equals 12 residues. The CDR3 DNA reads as TGTGCCGGGTTTAAACGGGGAGAGACCCAGTACTTC. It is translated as CAGFKRGETQYF.

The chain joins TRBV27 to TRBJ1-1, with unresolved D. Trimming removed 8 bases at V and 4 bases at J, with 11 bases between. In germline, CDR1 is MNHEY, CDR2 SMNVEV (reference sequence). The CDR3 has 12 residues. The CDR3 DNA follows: TGTGCCAGCTTCGGAGGCGGCACTGAAGCTTTCTTT. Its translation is CASFGGGTEAFF.

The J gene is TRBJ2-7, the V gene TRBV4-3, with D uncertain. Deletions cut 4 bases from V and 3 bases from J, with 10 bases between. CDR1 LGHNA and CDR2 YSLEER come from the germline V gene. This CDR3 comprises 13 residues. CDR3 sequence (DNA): TGCGCCAGCAGCCGGCAACAGAGCTACGAGCAGTACTTC. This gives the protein CASSRQQSYEQYF.

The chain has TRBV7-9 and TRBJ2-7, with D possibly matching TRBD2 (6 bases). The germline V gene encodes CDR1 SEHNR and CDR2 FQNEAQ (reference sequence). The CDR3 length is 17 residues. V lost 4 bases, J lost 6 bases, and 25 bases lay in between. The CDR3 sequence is CASSSVMAGPAVFEQYF. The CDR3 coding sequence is TGTGCCAGCAGCTCCGTAATGGCGGGACCGGCGGTGTTCGAGCAGTACTTC.

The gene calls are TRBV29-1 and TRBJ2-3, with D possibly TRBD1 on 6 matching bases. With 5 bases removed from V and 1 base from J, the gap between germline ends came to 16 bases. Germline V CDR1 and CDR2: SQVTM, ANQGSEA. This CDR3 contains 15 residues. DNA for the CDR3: TGCAGCGTTAAGGGTTCGAGGACAGGCACAGATACGCAGTATTTT. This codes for CSVKGSRTGTDTQYF.

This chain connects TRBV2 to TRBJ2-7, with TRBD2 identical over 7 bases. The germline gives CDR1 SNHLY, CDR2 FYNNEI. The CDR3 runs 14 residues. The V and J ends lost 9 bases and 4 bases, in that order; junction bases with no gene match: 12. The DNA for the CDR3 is TGTGCCAGGGGAGCGGCTAGCGGACAATACGAGCAGTACTTC. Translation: CARGAASGQYEQYF.

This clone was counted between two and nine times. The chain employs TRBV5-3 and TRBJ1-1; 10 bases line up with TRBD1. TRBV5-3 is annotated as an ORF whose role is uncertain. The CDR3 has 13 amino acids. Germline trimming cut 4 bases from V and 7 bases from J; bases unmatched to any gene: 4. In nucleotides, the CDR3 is TGTGCCAGAAGCACTGGACAGGGGGGTGAAGCTTTCTTT. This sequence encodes CARSTGQGGEAFF.

The CDR3 spells CASRSTGGLANEQFF. DNA of the CDR3: TGTGCCAGCAGGTCGACAGGGGGCTTGGCCAATGAGCAGTTCTTC. The chain links TRBV6-6 to TRBJ2-1; 10 nucleotides align to TRBD1. Germline lookup yields CDR1 MNHNY and CDR2 SVGAGI (reference sequence). The ends lost 6 bases at V and 6 bases at J; junction bases unmatched: 8. CDR3 size: 15 residues.

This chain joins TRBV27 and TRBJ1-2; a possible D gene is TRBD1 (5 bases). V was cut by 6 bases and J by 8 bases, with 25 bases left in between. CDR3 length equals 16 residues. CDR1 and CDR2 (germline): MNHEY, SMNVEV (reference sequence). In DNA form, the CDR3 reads TGTGCCAGCAGCTCCGGTGGGGTCCCCAGGGAAGACGGCTACACCTTC. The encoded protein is CASSSGGVPREDGYTF.

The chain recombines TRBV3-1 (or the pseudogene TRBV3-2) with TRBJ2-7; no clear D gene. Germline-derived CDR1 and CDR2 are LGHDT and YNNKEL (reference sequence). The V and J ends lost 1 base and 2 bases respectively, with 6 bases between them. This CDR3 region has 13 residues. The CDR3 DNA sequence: TGTGCCAGCAGCCAAGTGGGCCCCTACGAGCAGTACTTC. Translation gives CASSQVGPYEQYF.

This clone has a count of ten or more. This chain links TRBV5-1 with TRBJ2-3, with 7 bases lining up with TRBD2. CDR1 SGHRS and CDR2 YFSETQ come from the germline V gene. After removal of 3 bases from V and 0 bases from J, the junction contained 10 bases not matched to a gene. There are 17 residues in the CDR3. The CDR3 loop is CASSSVGLHLSTDTQYF. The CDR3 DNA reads TGCGCCAGCAGCTCGGTGGGACTACACCTAAGCACAGATACGCAGTATTTT.

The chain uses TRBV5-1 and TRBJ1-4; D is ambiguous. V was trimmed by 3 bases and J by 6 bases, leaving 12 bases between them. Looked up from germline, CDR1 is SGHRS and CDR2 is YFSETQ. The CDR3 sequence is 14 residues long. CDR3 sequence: CASSWRAGHEKLFF. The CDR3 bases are TGCGCCAGCAGCTGGCGAGCTGGGCATGAAAAACTGTTTTTT.

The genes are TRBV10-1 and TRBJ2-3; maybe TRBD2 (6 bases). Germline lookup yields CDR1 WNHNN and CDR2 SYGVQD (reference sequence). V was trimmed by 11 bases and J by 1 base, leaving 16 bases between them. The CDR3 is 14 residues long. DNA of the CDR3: TGCGCCGCCGGGAGCCTGCGGGGCACAGATACGCAGTATTTT. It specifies CAAGSLRGTDTQYF.

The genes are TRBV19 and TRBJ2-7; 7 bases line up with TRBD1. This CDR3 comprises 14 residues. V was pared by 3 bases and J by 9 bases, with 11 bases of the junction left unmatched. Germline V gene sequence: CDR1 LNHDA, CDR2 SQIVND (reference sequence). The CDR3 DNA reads TGTGCCAGTAGTATCCAGACAGGGTTCAGGAGGCAGTACTTC. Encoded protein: CASSIQTGFRRQYF.

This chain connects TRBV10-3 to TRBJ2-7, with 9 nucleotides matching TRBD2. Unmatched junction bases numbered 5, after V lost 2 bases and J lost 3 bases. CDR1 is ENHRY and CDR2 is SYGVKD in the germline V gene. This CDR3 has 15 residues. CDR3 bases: TGTGCCATCAGTGAGCCTCGCGGGAGGGTCTACGAGCAGTACTTC. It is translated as CAISEPRGRVYEQYF.

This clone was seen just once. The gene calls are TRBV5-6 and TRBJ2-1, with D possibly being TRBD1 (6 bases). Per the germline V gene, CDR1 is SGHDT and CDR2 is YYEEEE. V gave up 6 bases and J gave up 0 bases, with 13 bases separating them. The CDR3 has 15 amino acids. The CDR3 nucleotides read TGTGCCAGCACCAACCCGACAGGCTCCTACAATGAGCAGTTCTTC. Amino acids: CASTNPTGSYNEQFF.